This TCR beta chain was obtained from a study of T cells in localized non-small cell lung cancer. Study-level points and caveats: Patients showing higher blood T cell density tended to see longer overall survival. A median around 57 of the top 100 tumor clones appeared in adjacent lung. Only one tumor region went through sequencing, so heterogeneity may still be there. Uninvolved adjacent lung showed the highest T cell clonality, exceeding tumor.

Some clones are missing from TCRdb's copy, which holds only in-frame ones; the method was immunoSEQ multiplex PCR. The sample consists of about 21,000 clones, around 85% of them appearing once. Notes on this clone: Its antigen is unknown. Compared with germline, one end of the junction differs, possibly owing to a read error. At the DNA level, this CDR3 is encoded by other sequences in the same sample as well.

The germline V gene has CDR1 MGHRA and CDR2 YSYEKL. The CDR3 loop spans 14 amino acids. The receptor was isolated from a man aged 40 to 70 with stage I lung adenocarcinoma. This chain connects TRBV4-1 to TRBJ2-7; tentatively, D is TRBD2 (6 bases). The sequencing used peripheral blood, collected before any cancer treatment. In DNA form, the CDR3 reads TGCGCTAGCAGCCGCGGGACGGCCTCCTACGAGCAGTACTTC. Its translation is CASSRGTASYEQYF.